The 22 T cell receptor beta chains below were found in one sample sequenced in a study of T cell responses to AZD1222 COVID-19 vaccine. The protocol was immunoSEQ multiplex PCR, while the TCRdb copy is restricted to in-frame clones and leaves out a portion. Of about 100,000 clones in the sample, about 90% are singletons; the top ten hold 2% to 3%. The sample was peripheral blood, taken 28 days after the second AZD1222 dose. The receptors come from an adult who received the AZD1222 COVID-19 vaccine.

CDR3 amino acids: CASSQREGLIEKLFF. Here the CDR3 DNA reads TGTGCCAGCAGTCAAAGGGAGGGGCTGATTGAAAAACTGTTTTTT. The gene calls are TRBV28 and TRBJ1-4; TRBD1 might be the D (5 bases). The germline V gene encodes CDR1 MDHEN and CDR2 SYDVKM. The V end was cut by 5 bases, the J end by 7 bases, with 17 bases between. This CDR3 is built from 15 residues.

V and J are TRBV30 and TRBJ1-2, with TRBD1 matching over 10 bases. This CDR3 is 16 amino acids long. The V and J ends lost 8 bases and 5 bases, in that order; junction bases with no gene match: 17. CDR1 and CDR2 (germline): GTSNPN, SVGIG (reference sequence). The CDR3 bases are TGTGCCCTCCCGGGCGGTGACAGGGGGCGATATTATGGCTACACCTTC. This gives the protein CALPGGDRGRYYGYTF.

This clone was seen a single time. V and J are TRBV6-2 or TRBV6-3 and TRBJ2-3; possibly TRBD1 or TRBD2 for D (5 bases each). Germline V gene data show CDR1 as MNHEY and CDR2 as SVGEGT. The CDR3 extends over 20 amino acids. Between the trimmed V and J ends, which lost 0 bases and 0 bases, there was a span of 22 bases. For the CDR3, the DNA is TGTGCCAGCAGTTACTCTAGAGGGGCTCGTAAAACCCCTAGCACAGATACGCAGTATTTT. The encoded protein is CASSYSRGARKTPSTDTQYF.

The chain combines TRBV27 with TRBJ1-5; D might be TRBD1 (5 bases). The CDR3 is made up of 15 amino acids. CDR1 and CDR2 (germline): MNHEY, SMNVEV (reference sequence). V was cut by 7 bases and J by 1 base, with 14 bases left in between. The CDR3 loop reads CASTLTGGSNQPQHF. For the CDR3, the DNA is TGTGCCAGCACGTTGACCGGGGGGAGCAATCAGCCCCAGCATTTT.

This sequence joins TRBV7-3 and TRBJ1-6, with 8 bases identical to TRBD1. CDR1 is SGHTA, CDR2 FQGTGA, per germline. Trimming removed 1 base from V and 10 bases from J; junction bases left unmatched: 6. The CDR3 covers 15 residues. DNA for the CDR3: TGTGCCAGCAGCTTAATGTCAGGGGGCGACTCACCCCTCCACTTT. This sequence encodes CASSLMSGGDSPLHF.

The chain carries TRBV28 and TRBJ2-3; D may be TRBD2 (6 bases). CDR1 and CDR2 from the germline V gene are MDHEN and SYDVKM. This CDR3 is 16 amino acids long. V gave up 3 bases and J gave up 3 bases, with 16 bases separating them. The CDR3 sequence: CASSFGGAGLTDTQYF. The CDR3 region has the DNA TGTGCCAGCAGTTTTGGAGGGGCTGGATTAACAGATACGCAGTATTTT.

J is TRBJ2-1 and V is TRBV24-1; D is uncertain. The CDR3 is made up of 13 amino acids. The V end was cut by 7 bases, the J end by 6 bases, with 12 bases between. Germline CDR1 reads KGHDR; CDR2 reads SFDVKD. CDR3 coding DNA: TGTGCCACCAGGCCTGCGAGGAGCAATGAGCAGTTCTTC. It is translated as CATRPARSNEQFF.

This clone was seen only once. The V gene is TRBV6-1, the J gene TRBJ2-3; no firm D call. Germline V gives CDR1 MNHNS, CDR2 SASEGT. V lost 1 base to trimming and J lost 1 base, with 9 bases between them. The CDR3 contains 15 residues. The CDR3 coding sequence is TGTGCCAGCAGTGAAGGGGCGCAGCGCACAGATACGCAGTATTTT. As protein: CASSEGAQRTDTQYF.

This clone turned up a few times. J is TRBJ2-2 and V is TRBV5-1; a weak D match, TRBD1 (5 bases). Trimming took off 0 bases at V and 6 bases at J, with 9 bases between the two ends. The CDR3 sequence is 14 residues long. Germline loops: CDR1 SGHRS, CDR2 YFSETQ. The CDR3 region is CASSLALGAGELFF. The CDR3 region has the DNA TGCGCCAGCAGCTTGGCGCTAGGGGCCGGGGAGCTGTTTTTT.

The CDR3 sequence is CASSQGDRVYGYTF. The DNA of the CDR3 is TGTGCCAGCAGCCAGGGGGACAGGGTCTATGGCTACACCTTC. The chain carries TRBV3-1 (or the pseudogene TRBV3-2) and TRBJ1-2, with 9 positions matching TRBD1. The CDR3 runs 14 residues. The junction had 3 bases not matched to a gene; V was cut back by 3 bases and J by 4 bases. Per the germline V gene, CDR1 is LGHDT and CDR2 is YNNKEL (reference sequence).

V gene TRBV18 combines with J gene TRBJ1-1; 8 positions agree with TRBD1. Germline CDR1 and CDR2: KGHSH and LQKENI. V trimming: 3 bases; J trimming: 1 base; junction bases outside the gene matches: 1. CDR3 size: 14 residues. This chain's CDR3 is CASSPGTGNTEAFF. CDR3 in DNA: TGTGCCAGCTCACCGGGGACAGGGAACACTGAAGCTTTCTTT.

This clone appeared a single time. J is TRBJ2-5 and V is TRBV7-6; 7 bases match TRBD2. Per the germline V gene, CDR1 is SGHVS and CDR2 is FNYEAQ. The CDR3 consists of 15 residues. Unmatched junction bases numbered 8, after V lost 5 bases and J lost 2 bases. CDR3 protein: CASSRIPSGQETQYF. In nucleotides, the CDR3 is TGTGCCAGCAGCCGTATCCCTAGCGGACAAGAGACCCAGTACTTC. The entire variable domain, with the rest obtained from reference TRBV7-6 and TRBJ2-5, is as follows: GAGVSQSPRYKVTKRGQDVALRCDPISGHVSLYWYRQALGQGPEFLTYFNYEAQQDKSGLPNDRFSAERPEGSISTLTIQRTEQRDSAMYRCASSRIPSGQETQYFGPGTRLLVL.

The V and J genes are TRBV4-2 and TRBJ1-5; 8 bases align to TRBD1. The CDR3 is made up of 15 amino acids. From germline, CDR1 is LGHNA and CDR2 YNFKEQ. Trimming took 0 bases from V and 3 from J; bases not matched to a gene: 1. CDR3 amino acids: CASSQDRGHNQPQHF. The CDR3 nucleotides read TGTGCCAGCAGCCAAGACAGGGGGCACAATCAGCCCCAGCATTTT.

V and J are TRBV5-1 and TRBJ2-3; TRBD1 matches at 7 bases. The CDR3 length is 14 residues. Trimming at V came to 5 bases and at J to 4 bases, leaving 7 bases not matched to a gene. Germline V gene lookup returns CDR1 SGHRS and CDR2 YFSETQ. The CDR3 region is CASRQDRASDTQYF. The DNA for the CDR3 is TGCGCCAGCAGACAAGACAGGGCCTCAGATACGCAGTATTTT.

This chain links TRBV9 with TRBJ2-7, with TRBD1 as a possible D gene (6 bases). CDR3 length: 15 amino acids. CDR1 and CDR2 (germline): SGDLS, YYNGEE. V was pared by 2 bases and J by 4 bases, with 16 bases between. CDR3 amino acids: CASSVDTGIGYEQYF. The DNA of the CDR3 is TGTGCCAGCAGCGTTGATACAGGGATTGGATACGAGCAGTACTTC.

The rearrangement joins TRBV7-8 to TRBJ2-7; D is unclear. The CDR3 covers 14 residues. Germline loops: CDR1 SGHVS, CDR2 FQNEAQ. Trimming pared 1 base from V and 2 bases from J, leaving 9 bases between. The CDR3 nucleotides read TGTGCCAGCAGCTTAGGTCGTCTTCCCTACGAGCAGTACTTC. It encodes CASSLGRLPYEQYF.

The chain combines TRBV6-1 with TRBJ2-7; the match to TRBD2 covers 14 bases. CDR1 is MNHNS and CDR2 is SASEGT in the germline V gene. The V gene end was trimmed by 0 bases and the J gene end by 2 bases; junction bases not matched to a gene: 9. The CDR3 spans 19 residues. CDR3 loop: CASSEALSGTSGRAYEQYF. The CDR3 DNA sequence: TGTGCCAGCAGTGAAGCTTTGAGTGGGACTAGCGGGAGAGCCTACGAGCAGTACTTC.

The CDR3 loop reads CASSPLPSGRASYEQFF. Written as DNA, the CDR3 is TGTGCCAGCAGTCCTCTACCTAGCGGGAGGGCCAGCTATGAGCAGTTCTTC. This chain connects TRBV27 to TRBJ2-1, with 12 bases matching TRBD2. The CDR3 totals 17 residues. With V trimmed by 5 bases and J by 8 bases, 13 bases remained unmatched. CDR1 and CDR2 (germline): MNHEY, SMNVEV (reference sequence).

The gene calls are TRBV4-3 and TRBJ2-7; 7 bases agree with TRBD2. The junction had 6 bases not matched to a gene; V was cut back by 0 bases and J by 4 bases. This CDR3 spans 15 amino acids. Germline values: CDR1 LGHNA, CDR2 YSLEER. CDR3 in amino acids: CASSQEEGGVYEQYF. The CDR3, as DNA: TGCGCCAGCAGCCAAGAGGAGGGAGGGGTATACGAGCAGTACTTC.

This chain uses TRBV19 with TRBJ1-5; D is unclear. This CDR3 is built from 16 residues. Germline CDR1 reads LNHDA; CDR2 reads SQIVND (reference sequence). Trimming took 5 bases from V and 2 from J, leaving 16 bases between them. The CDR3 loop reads CASSPRAGSGNQPQHF. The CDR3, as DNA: TGTGCCAGTAGTCCCCGGGCGGGGTCGGGCAATCAGCCCCAGCATTTT.

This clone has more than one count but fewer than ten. The DNA of the CDR3 is TGTGCCAGCAGTGAATTGGCGGCTTATGGCTACACCTTC. It yields the protein CASSELAAYGYTF. The rearrangement uses TRBV2 and TRBJ1-2, with D unclear. The V end was cut by 2 bases, the J end by 5 bases, with 9 bases between. The CDR3 is 13 residues long. Germline CDR1 SNHLY, CDR2 FYNNEI.

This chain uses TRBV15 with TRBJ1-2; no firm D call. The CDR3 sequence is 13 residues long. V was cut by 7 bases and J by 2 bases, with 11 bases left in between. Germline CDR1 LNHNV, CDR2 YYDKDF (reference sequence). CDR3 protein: CATNNTTNYGYTF. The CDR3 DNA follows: TGTGCCACCAACAACACAACCAACTATGGCTACACCTTC.